This T cell receptor beta chain was recovered during a study of PD-L1 blockade in urothelial cancer. Study-wide context: Median T cell yield per blood sample was more than 120,000 cells.

Time point denoted: peripheral blood 6 weeks after treatment start. Germline V gene lookup returns CDR1 MNHEY and CDR2 SMNVEV (reference sequence). The CDR3 extends over 15 amino acids. J gave up 5 bases and V 5 bases, and 8 bases lay outside the gene matches. Clones were read by immunoSEQ multiplex PCR, and TCRdb kept only the in-frame ones, dropping some. The sample records about 45,000 clones, roughly four fifths being singletons. Sample: PBMCs, taken around atezolizumab (anti-PD-L1) treatment. The receptor was isolated from a man between 60 and 75 years old with urothelial cancer. The chain has TRBV27 and TRBJ1-5; 8 bases match TRBD1. The CDR3 sequence: CASSRGQGWDQPQHF. In DNA, the CDR3 is TGTGCCAGCAGTAGAGGACAGGGCTGGGATCAGCCCCAGCATTTT.